The clone carrying this T cell receptor (beta chain) was counted ten times or more. Its target is unknown. The sample is drawn from a study of beta chain features in type 1 diabetes. As for the study in general: Healthy donors, compared against patients, showed similar age, gender and cell yields. Study-level findings and limits: Naive, central memory and Treg TCRB repertoires seemed to resemble each other more closely in patients than they did in healthy donors.

The CDR3 has 15 amino acids. V lost 4 bases and J lost 1, with 13 bases in between. From germline, CDR1 is SGHTA and CDR2 FQGNSA. Of the isolated RNA, all was reverse transcribed, and so the sequenced material was expressed TCRB transcripts. The protocol was immunoSEQ multiplex PCR, while the TCRdb copy is restricted to in-frame clones and leaves out a portion. The sample carries roughly 150,000 clones, approximately 12% recorded once. The source of this sequence is a man younger than 35 in good health. The rearrangement joins TRBV7-2 to TRBJ2-5, with D perhaps TRBD1 (6 bases). Sequenced: central memory CD4+ T cells from blood. CDR3 DNA: TGTGCCAGCAGCTCCACCGAGGGGGTCCAAGAGACCCAGTACTTC. As protein: CASSSTEGVQETQYF.